This TCR beta chain was sequenced in a study of CD4 T cells in relation to SARS-CoV-2 and coronaviruses. The CDR3 consists of 15 residues. Per germline, CDR1 MNHNS and CDR2 SASEGT. Using immunoSEQ multiplex PCR, the repertoire was profiled, and TCRdb retains in-frame clones only, with some absent. The sample consists of some 45,000 clones, around 80% of them appearing once. Comment on this clone: Its target is unknown. A read error may produce the germline difference seen at one junction end.

The genes are TRBV6-1 and TRBJ2-4; 7 nucleotides align to TRBD2. The source material was naive CD4+ T cells from PBMCs, cultured in vitro. Subset of the sample: naive CD4+ T cells isolated by negative enrichment. The sequence came from an adult with COVID-19. In DNA, the CDR3 is TGTGCCAGCAGCGAAGCGGGGCTAGCCAAAAACATTCAGTACTTC. Protein: CASSEAGLAKNIQYF.